These 29 T cell receptor beta chains share one sample of origin, sequenced in a study of CD8 T cells in Susac syndrome (dated by TCRdb to the late 2010s). The protocol used for the library was the immunoSEQ multiplex PCR assay. RNA was extracted using the RNeasy kit, and about 0.45 to 1 ug of the RNA was reverse transcribed with random hexamers. The public reads were reprocessed in TCRdb via fastp at Q25 and MiXCR, keeping in-frame beta chains. Records with the same CDR3 protein are collapsed into one entry carrying the most frequent genes and DNA. The sample includes approximately 150,000 distinct CDR3 sequences, with about 95% observed a single time. In total, the top ten clones hold around 0.12% of the sample. The specimen sequenced was CD4+ T cells from PBMCs. Receptor source: a human donor with multiple sclerosis.

This chain uses TRBV15 with TRBJ2-4; D is ambiguous. This CDR3 contains 16 residues. Germline V gives CDR1 LNHNV, CDR2 YYDKDF (reference sequence). The ends were cut back, 9 bases at V and 1 base at J, with 19 bases in the middle. CDR3 region: CATDDTKRSAKNIQYF. The CDR3 nucleotides are TGTGCCACGGACGATACGAAGCGTAGCGCCAAAAACATTCAGTACTTC. The full variable domain, with the rest looked up from reference TRBV15 and TRBJ2-4, is DAMVIQNPRYQVTQFGKPVTLSCSQTLNHNVMYWYQQKSSQAPKLLFHYYDKDFNNEADTPDNFQSRRPNTSFCFLDIRSPGLGDTAMYLCATDDTKRSAKNIQYFGAGTRLSVL.

The chain carries TRBV2 and TRBJ2-7; no reliable D call. This CDR3 region has 13 residues. Germline V CDR1 and CDR2: SNHLY, FYNNEI. Trimming removed 2 bases at V and 1 base at J, with 6 bases between. DNA of the CDR3: TGTGCCAGCAGTGAACGGCTTTCCTACGAGCAGTACTTC. It yields the protein CASSERLSYEQYF.

This chain uses TRBV10-3 with TRBJ2-1; D is perhaps TRBD1 (5 bases). V lost 0 bases, J lost 6 bases, and 9 bases lay in between. CDR1 ENHRY and CDR2 SYGVKD come from the germline V gene. CDR3 size: 14 residues. The CDR3 spells CAISESPGSNEQFF. As DNA, the CDR3 is TGTGCCATCAGTGAGTCGCCAGGGTCCAATGAGCAGTTCTTC.

The J gene is TRBJ1-5, the V gene TRBV3-1; D gene uncertain. This CDR3 spans 13 amino acids. V was clipped by 4 bases and J by 5 bases, with 9 bases between them. Germline-derived CDR1 and CDR2 are LGHDT and YNNKEL (reference sequence). The CDR3 spells CASSLKRDQPQHF. CDR3 DNA: TGTGCCAGCAGCCTCAAAAGAGATCAGCCCCAGCATTTT.

The rearrangement joins TRBV9 to TRBJ1-5, with 7 nucleotides matching TRBD1. Germline CDR1 SGDLS, CDR2 YYNGEE. This CDR3 is built from 15 residues. J gave up 0 bases and V 3 bases, and 3 bases lay outside the gene matches. CDR3 sequence: CASSETGYSNQPQHF. CDR3 nucleotides: TGTGCCAGCAGCGAGACAGGGTATAGCAATCAGCCCCAGCATTTT.

This chain joins TRBV7-9 and TRBJ2-5; D uncertain. V was clipped by 2 bases and J by 5 bases, with 12 bases between them. The CDR3 totals 14 residues. Germline CDR1 SEHNR, CDR2 FQNEAQ (reference sequence). CDR3 protein: CASSLSSSTETQYF. The CDR3 DNA reads as TGTGCCAGCAGCTTAAGCTCCTCTACGGAGACCCAGTACTTC.

V usage is TRBV30 and J usage is TRBJ2-7; D perhaps matches TRBD1 (5 bases). This CDR3 contains 15 residues. The germline CDR1 and CDR2 sequences are GTSNPN and SVGIG (reference sequence). Trimming took off 0 bases at V and 2 bases at J, with 14 bases between the two ends. The CDR3 region is CAWSVSWQGPYEQYF. Written as DNA, the CDR3 is TGTGCCTGGAGTGTATCGTGGCAGGGTCCCTACGAGCAGTACTTC.

The chain combines TRBV20-1 with TRBJ2-7; D is perhaps TRBD1 (5 bases). The CDR3 is 13 amino acids. Germline V lookup: CDR1 DFQATT, CDR2 SNEGSKA (reference sequence). V lost 3 bases to trimming and J lost 2 bases, with 11 bases between them. CDR3 in amino acids: CSARRTTAYEQYF. The CDR3 DNA reads TGCAGTGCTAGGCGGACAACCGCCTACGAGCAGTACTTC.

This clonotype came up once. The rearrangement joins TRBV3-1 to TRBJ2-1, with D unresolved. CDR3 length equals 15 residues. CDR1 is LGHDT, CDR2 YNNKEL, per germline (reference sequence). V lost 5 bases, J lost 2 bases, and 13 bases lay in between. This chain's CDR3 is CASSTTWPAYNEQFF. The CDR3 nucleotides are TGTGCCAGCAGCACTACCTGGCCGGCCTACAATGAGCAGTTCTTC.

This chain joins TRBV19 and TRBJ2-1; 7 nucleotides match TRBD2. Germline CDR1 is LNHDA and CDR2 is SQIVND (reference sequence). The CDR3 covers 17 residues. The V segment lost 3 bases and the J segment 0 bases; nucleotides outside the gene matches: 8. CDR3 DNA: TGTGCCAGTAGTATTTTTCTAGCGGCGAACTCCTACAATGAGCAGTTCTTC. It codes for CASSIFLAANSYNEQFF.

The CDR3 DNA sequence: TGTGCCAGCAGCAAAGACCCGGCTACAGGGGGCGAGGAGACCCAGTACTTC. Translation gives CASSKDPATGGEETQYF. V is TRBV21-1 and J is TRBJ2-5; whether TRBD1, the table's D call, matches the DNA was not checked. TRBV21-1 is flagged as a pseudogene. CDR3 length: 17 residues.

The chain joins TRBV5-4 to TRBJ2-3; D may be TRBD2 (5 bases). The CDR3 loop spans 17 amino acids. Germline V gene data show CDR1 as SGHNT and CDR2 as YYREEE (reference sequence). Trimming left V 0 bases short and J 3 bases short, with 17 bases between. CDR3 sequence: CASSLEASRSGTDTQYF. The DNA for the CDR3 is TGTGCCAGCAGCTTGGAGGCCAGCCGTTCGGGGACAGATACGCAGTATTTT. The variable domain in full, completed from reference TRBV5-4 and TRBJ2-3, reads ETGVTQSPTHLIKTRGQQVTLRCSSQSGHNTVSWYQQALGQGPQFIFQYYREEENGRGNFPPRFSGLQFPNYSSELNVNALELDDSALYLCASSLEASRSGTDTQYFGPGTRLTVL.

This CDR3 is CASSDPGPQHF. In DNA, the CDR3 is TGTGCCAGCAGCGACCCCGGGCCCCAGCATTTT. The chain is built from TRBV9 and TRBJ1-5, with D uncertain. In germline, CDR1 is SGDLS, CDR2 YYNGEE. This CDR3 comprises 11 residues. V was trimmed by 3 bases and J by 9 bases, leaving 7 bases between them.

This clonotype has just one count. The chain is built from TRBV6-5 and TRBJ1-4; D unresolved. CDR1 and CDR2 from the germline V gene are MNHEY and SVGAGI. This CDR3 region has 15 residues. V was pared by 5 bases and J by 3 bases, with 13 bases between. Written as DNA, the CDR3 is TGTGCCAGCAGTCCCGAGGAGGGTTCTAATGAAAAACTGTTTTTT. Translating gives CASSPEEGSNEKLFF.

The J gene is TRBJ2-3, the V gene TRBV6-6; 12 nucleotides align to TRBD2. There are 16 residues in the CDR3. The germline V gene encodes CDR1 MNHNY and CDR2 SVGAGI (reference sequence). With V trimmed by 2 bases and J by 6 bases, 6 bases remained unmatched. CDR3 amino acids: CASSYHRTSGEDTQYF. In nucleotides, the CDR3 is TGTGCCAGCAGTTACCATCGGACTAGCGGGGAGGATACGCAGTATTTT.

The V and J genes are TRBV19 and TRBJ2-2; 11 bases align to TRBD1. J was trimmed by 4 bases and V by 4 bases; bases with no gene match: 2. The CDR3 is made up of 15 amino acids. Germline V gives CDR1 LNHDA, CDR2 SQIVND (reference sequence). The CDR3 here is CASSRGQGGTGELFF. The CDR3, as DNA: TGTGCCAGTAGTAGGGGACAGGGGGGCACCGGGGAGCTGTTTTTT. The whole variable domain, remainder taken from reference TRBV19 and TRBJ2-2, is DGGITQSPKYLFRKEGQNVTLSCEQNLNHDAMYWYRQDPGQGLRLIYYSQIVNDFQKGDIAEGYSVSREKKESFPLTVTSAQKNPTAFYLCASSRGQGGTGELFFGEGSRLTVL.

The chain carries TRBV28 and TRBJ1-4; possibly TRBD1 for D (6 bases). This CDR3 comprises 15 residues. From germline, CDR1 is MDHEN and CDR2 SYDVKM. Trimming removed 5 bases at V and 8 bases at J, with 18 bases between. CDR3 residues: CASSREGVRSEKLFF. The CDR3 nucleotides are TGTGCCAGCAGTCGGGAGGGGGTAAGGAGCGAAAAACTGTTTTTT.

The V gene is TRBV29-1, the J gene TRBJ2-1, with 7 bases matching TRBD2. From germline, CDR1 is SQVTM and CDR2 ANQGSEA. V lost 5 bases and J lost 10; bases outside the gene matches: 11. The CDR3 is 13 residues long. The DNA for the CDR3 is TGCAGCGTTAGGGACTACCTTAACGGCGAGCAGTTCTTC. This gives the protein CSVRDYLNGEQFF.

The genes are TRBV25-1 and TRBJ2-2; possible D gene TRBD1, 6 bases. Germline-derived CDR1 and CDR2 are MGHDK and SYGVNS. Trimming took off 1 base at V and 0 bases at J, with 18 bases between the two ends. The length of the CDR3 is 19 residues. The DNA for the CDR3 is TGTGCCAGCAGTGAATTAGGCACAGGGCCCATCGCGAACACCGGGGAGCTGTTTTTT. This sequence encodes CASSELGTGPIANTGELFF.

V gene TRBV19 combines with J gene TRBJ2-6; D gene uncertain. Germline V lookup: CDR1 LNHDA, CDR2 SQIVND (reference sequence). CDR3 length: 17 residues. The germline V and J ends were trimmed by 1 base and 0 bases, with 10 bases remaining between them. DNA for the CDR3: TGTGCCAGTAGTATAGCACGGCTGAGCTCTGGGGCCAACGTCCTGACTTTC. Protein product: CASSIARLSSGANVLTF.

This clonotype was observed a single time. This chain uses TRBV3-1 with TRBJ2-7; 10 positions match TRBD1. The germline V gene has CDR1 LGHDT and CDR2 YNNKEL (reference sequence). The CDR3 covers 15 residues. Unmatched junction bases numbered 3, after V lost 2 bases and J lost 2 bases. CDR3 loop: CASSQMTGGPYEQYF. In DNA, the CDR3 is TGTGCCAGCAGCCAAATGACAGGGGGCCCCTACGAGCAGTACTTC.

V and J are TRBV30 and TRBJ2-7; D might be TRBD1 (5 bases). V lost 3 bases, J lost 4 bases, and 28 bases lay in between. Germline values: CDR1 GTSNPN, CDR2 SVGIG (reference sequence). The CDR3 sequence is 18 residues long. The CDR3 DNA is TGTGCCTGGAGCGAGCCCGGTTCCTGGGCGAACAGGTTTTACGAGCAGTACTTC. It specifies CAWSEPGSWANRFYEQYF.

This chain links TRBV6-5 with TRBJ1-1; a possible D gene is TRBD1 (6 bases). V was cut by 6 bases and J by 10 bases, with 12 bases left in between. The CDR3 contains 11 residues. Germline CDR1 reads MNHEY; CDR2 reads SVGAGI. CDR3: CASRSTGRAFF. The CDR3 coding sequence is TGTGCCAGCAGGTCGACAGGTCGAGCTTTCTTT.

The table lists this clonotype with a few counts. V and J are TRBV29-1 and TRBJ1-5; tentatively, D is TRBD1 (5 bases). CDR3 size: 12 residues. CDR1 and CDR2 (germline): SQVTM, ANQGSEA. V lost 4 bases to trimming and J lost 7 bases, with 11 bases between them. CDR3 residues: CSVGDGGQPQHF. CDR3 coding DNA: TGCAGCGTTGGGGACGGTGGACAGCCCCAGCATTTT.

The chain combines TRBV6-5 with TRBJ2-3; no clear D. The CDR3 runs 11 residues. Deletions cut 8 bases from V and 9 bases from J, with 12 bases between. Looked up from germline, CDR1 is MNHEY and CDR2 is SVGAGI. The CDR3 spells CASAPTVTQYF. The CDR3 bases are TGTGCCAGCGCCCCTACCGTGACGCAGTATTTT.

The chain is built from TRBV20-1 and TRBJ2-1; no clear D gene. The ends were cut back, 5 bases at V and 5 bases at J, with 7 bases in the middle. Germline V gives CDR1 DFQATT, CDR2 SNEGSKA (reference sequence). The CDR3 extends over 11 amino acids. CDR3 DNA sequence: TGCAGTGCTGATAGGGACAATGAGCAGTTCTTC. It specifies CSADRDNEQFF.

The J gene is TRBJ1-2, the V gene TRBV7-8; D not certain. The CDR3 is 14 amino acids. Deletions cut 2 bases from V and 4 bases from J, with 11 bases between. Germline V CDR1 and CDR2: SGHVS, FQNEAQ. The CDR3 sequence: CASSLSQIGYGYTF. Written as DNA, the CDR3 is TGTGCCAGCAGCTTATCCCAGATAGGCTATGGCTACACCTTC. The full variable domain, its missing parts supplied by reference TRBV7-8 and TRBJ1-2, is GAGVSQSPRYKVAKRGQDVALRCDPISGHVSLFWYQQALGQGPEFLTYFQNEAQLDKSGLPSDRFFAERPEGSVSTLKIQRTQQEDSAVYLCASSLSQIGYGYTFGSGTRLTVV.

The chain links TRBV19 to TRBJ2-5, with D maybe TRBD1 (5 bases). The V gene lost 5 bases and the J gene lost 2 bases, with 15 bases spanning the gap. From germline, CDR1 is LNHDA and CDR2 SQIVND (reference sequence). The CDR3 runs 15 residues. CDR3 region: CASSRRRETQETQYF. The CDR3 DNA is TGTGCCAGTAGTCGTCGCAGGGAAACACAAGAGACCCAGTACTTC.

The J gene is TRBJ1-1, the V gene TRBV5-6, with D hard to call. V lost 4 bases and J lost 3, with 16 bases in between. The CDR3 totals 15 residues. Germline V gene lookup returns CDR1 SGHDT and CDR2 YYEEEE. For the CDR3, the DNA is TGTGCCAGCAGCCCCCGCAAGGGCAGCTACACTGAAGCTTTCTTT. Residues: CASSPRKGSYTEAFF. The whole variable domain, remainder taken from reference TRBV5-6 and TRBJ1-1, is DAGVTQSPTHLIKTRGQQVTLRCSPKSGHDTVSWYQQALGQGPQFIFQYYEEEERQRGNFPDRFSGHQFPNYSSELNVNALLLGDSALYLCASSPRKGSYTEAFFGQGTRLTVV.